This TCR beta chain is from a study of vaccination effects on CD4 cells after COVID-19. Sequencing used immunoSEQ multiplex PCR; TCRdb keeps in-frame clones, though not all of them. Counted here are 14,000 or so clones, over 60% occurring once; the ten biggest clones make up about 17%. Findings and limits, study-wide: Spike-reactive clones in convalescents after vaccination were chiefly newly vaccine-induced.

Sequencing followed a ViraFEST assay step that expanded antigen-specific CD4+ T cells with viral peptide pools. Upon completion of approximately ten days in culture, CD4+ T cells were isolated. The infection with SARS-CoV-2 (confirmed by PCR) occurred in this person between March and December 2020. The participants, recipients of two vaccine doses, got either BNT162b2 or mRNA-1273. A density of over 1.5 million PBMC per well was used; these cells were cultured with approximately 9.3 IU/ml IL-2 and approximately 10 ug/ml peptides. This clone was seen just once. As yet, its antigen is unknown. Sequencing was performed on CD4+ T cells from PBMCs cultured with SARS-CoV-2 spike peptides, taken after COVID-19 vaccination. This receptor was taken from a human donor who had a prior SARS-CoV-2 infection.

CDR3 sequence reads: CASSNKANTIYF. As DNA, the CDR3 is TGTGCCAGCAGCAACAAAGCGAACACCATATATTTT. The chain has TRBV6-6 and TRBJ1-3; no definite D call. CDR3 length equals 12 residues. Germline CDR1 MNHNY, CDR2 SVGAGI (reference sequence). Trimming left V 6 bases short and J 7 bases short, with 10 bases between.